The clone carrying this T cell receptor (beta chain) was recorded a few times. Its cognate antigen is unknown. A junction boundary mismatches the germline segment, possibly from a read error. This entry belongs to a study of healthy donors' naive CD4 and CD8 T cells. TCR libraries were built from approximately 520 ng of total RNA by linear amplification. TCRdb re-analysed the reads in MiXCR, keeping a single row per CDR3 protein. The sample holds 150,000 to 200,000 distinct CDR3 sequences, under 85% seen once. Findings of the study overall: Homeostatic proliferation of naive T cells was not examined as a bias source. A reported CD4+/CD8+ bias affected most V and J genes in naive cells. Positive CDR3 charge linked to CD4+ cells, negative to CD8+ cells.

This CDR3 is built from 14 residues. From germline, CDR1 is LNHNV and CDR2 YYDKDF (reference sequence). Source material: naive CD4+ and CD8+ T cells sorted from blood, pooled from several donors. The TCR originated in a pool of human donors in good health; the sample pools cells from several healthy donors. The chain links TRBV15 to TRBJ1-5, with D possibly being TRBD1 (5 bases). CDR3 amino acids: CATSRPQGNEPQHF. The CDR3 DNA reads TGTGCCACCAGCAGACCCCAGGGCAATGAGCCCCAGCATTTT.